This TCR beta chain is from a study of blood T cells in healthy people across ages. Points from the study as a whole: Researchers deemed the diversity estimates from one million T cells underestimates.

Comments on this clonotype: The target antigen is unknown.

The use of a sample-barcoded 5' primer and a J-beta primer mix characterized a second PCR of about 7 to 12 cycles. Each CDR3 protein gets one entry after TCRdb re-called the 5' RACE reads with MiXCR. This table has about a million distinct CDR3 sequences, about two fifths appearing once. V was clipped by 2 bases and J by 1 base, with 9 bases between them. The CDR3 totals 15 residues. CDR1 and CDR2 from the germline V gene are SGHTA and FQGNSA. The individuals who served as donors were healthy Caucasians living in Russia, aged about 6 to 100. The authors isolated at least 7 million PBMCs per sample. A minimum of 5 micrograms of total RNA was extracted per sample.

The source is a man between 18 and 35 years old in good health. What was sequenced was blood. This chain uses TRBV7-2 with TRBJ2-1; D is perhaps TRBD1 or TRBD2 (5 bases each). The CDR3 coding sequence is TGTGCCAGCAGCTTAAGGGACGCATCCTACAATGAGCAGTTCTTC. It is translated as CASSLRDASYNEQFF.